Listed below are T cell receptor beta chains from one sample, sequenced in a study of cytomegalovirus exposure and HLA in healthy donors. Measured with immunoSEQ multiplex PCR; TCRdb has only the in-frame clones, and not every one. The sample has approximately 180,000 clones, around 75% seen once; the top ten hold about 1.4%. The sample taken for sequencing was PBMCs. The source is a woman aged 45-60 years in good health and CMV-seronegative. Both conserved end residues are part of each CDR3. Fields, in order: D gene, V gene, clone size, J gene, CDR3 length, CDR3 protein, CDR3 DNA. The D gene is left open where the match is weak. The size of a clone is reported for some rows only, either as once, few or many, or as a class for expanded clones.

TRBD1	TRBV2	once	TRBJ2-5	14	CASSDRTGKETQYF	TGTGCCAGCAGTGACAGGACAGGGAAAGAGACCCAGTACTTC
TRBD2	TRBV7-9	once	TRBJ2-1	16	CASSSYLAGAYNEQFF	TGTGCCAGCAGCTCATACCTAGCGGGAGCCTACAATGAGCAGTTCTTC
.	TRBV6-6	many	TRBJ1-5	13	CASSLQENQPQHF	TGTGCCAGCAGTCTACAGGAAAATCAGCCCCAGCATTTT
TRBD1	TRBV27	.	TRBJ2-2	19	CASSLSPGQGRKNTGELFF	TGTGCCAGCAGTTTATCCCCCGGACAGGGTAGGAAGAACACCGGGGAGCTGTTTTTT
TRBD2	TRBV4-1	once	TRBJ2-1	16	CASSPPLVAGLNEQFF	TGCGCCAGCAGCCCCCCGCTGGTAGCGGGCTTGAATGAGCAGTTCTTC
.	TRBV6-5	few	TRBJ1-2	14	CASSYRLPGGGYTF	TGTGCCAGCAGTTACCGGCTCCCCGGGGGTGGCTACACCTTC
TRBD2	TRBV18	few	TRBJ2-1	16	CASSPRGGVSYNEQFF	TGTGCCAGCTCACCCCGGGGAGGGGTCTCCTACAATGAGCAGTTCTTC
.	TRBV4-1	few	TRBJ2-1	16	CASSSQDLILANEQFF	TGCGCCAGCAGCAGCCAAGACTTGATCCTAGCCAATGAGCAGTTCTTC
.	TRBV4-1	.	TRBJ2-6	17	CASSRGEGTSGANVLTF	TGCGCCAGCAGCCGGGGGGAAGGGACCTCTGGGGCCAACGTCCTGACTTTC
TRBD1	TRBV9	.	TRBJ2-2	16	CASSVFAGQGVGELFF	TGTGCCAGCAGCGTATTTGCCGGGCAGGGGGTCGGGGAGCTGTTTTTT
TRBD1	TRBV4-1	few	TRBJ1-1	16	CASSQVGGRGLTEAFF	TGCGCCAGCAGCCAAGTTGGCGGCAGGGGGCTCACTGAAGCTTTCTTT
TRBD1	TRBV7-3	.	TRBJ2-1	16	CASSQRTGGLGNEQFF	TGTGCCAGCAGCCAGCGTACAGGGGGACTTGGGAATGAGCAGTTCTTC
.	TRBV5-1	.	TRBJ1-4	13	CASSFALNEKLFF	TGCGCCAGCAGCTTCGCGCTGAACGAAAAACTGTTTTTT